This is a list of T cell receptor beta chains from one sample in a study of blood T cell repertoires in COVID-19. Data came from immunoSEQ multiplex PCR; TCRdb stores just in-frame clones and leaves some out. This sample has some 210,000 clones; 92% occur once, and the top ten carry more than 0.7%. Sequencing input: peripheral blood. The receptors were gathered from a man aged 55 to 70 with COVID-19, enrolled during active disease. Both conserved end residues are part of each CDR3. Each record gives: CDR3 length, clone size, J gene, D gene, V gene, CDR3 protein, CDR3 DNA. The D gene is left open where the match is weak. Some rows have no size entry. The others give once, few or many, or a class for an expanded clone.

>15|-|TRBJ1-4|TRBD1|TRBV28
CASRSTGVSAGKLFF
TGTGCCAGCAGGTCTACAGGGGTCTCAGCGGGAAAACTGTTTTTT
>17|-|TRBJ2-1|TRBD2|TRBV9
CASSVGSGSSSYNEQFF
TGTGCCAGCAGCGTAGGTAGCGGGAGTAGTTCCTACAATGAGCAGTTCTTC
>15|-|TRBJ1-1|TRBD1|TRBV5-4
CASSPVTGKHTEAFF
TGTGCCAGCAGCCCCGTGACAGGGAAGCACACTGAAGCTTTCTTT
>17|-|TRBJ1-1|-|TRBV21-1
CASSAEDPTDRNTEAFF
TGTGCCAGCAGCGCCGAAGATCCGACCGACAGAAACACTGAAGCTTTCTTT
>16|once|TRBJ2-7|-|TRBV27
CASSLNPGGGAYEQYF
TGTGCCAGCAGTTTAAATCCCGGTGGAGGGGCCTACGAGCAGTACTTC
>15|-|TRBJ2-1|TRBD2|TRBV18
CASSMTSGTYNEQFF
TGTGCCAGCTCAATGACTAGCGGAACCTACAATGAGCAGTTCTTC
>15|-|TRBJ2-2|-|TRBV19
CASSIQGQVTGELFF
TGTGCCAGTAGTATTCAGGGGCAGGTCACCGGGGAGCTGTTTTTT
>15|-|TRBJ2-7|-|TRBV5-1
CASSSRGEGTYEQYF
TGCGCCAGCAGCTCAAGGGGGGAGGGAACCTACGAGCAGTACTTC
>16|-|TRBJ2-2|TRBD2|TRBV4-2
CASRQTSGRTTGELFF
TGTGCCAGCAGACAAACTAGCGGGAGAACCACCGGGGAGCTGTTTTTT
>16|-|TRBJ2-1|TRBD2|TRBV23-1
CASSQSLRLAGYEQFF
TGCGCCAGCAGTCAATCGCTAAGACTAGCGGGATATGAGCAGTTCTTC
>15|-|TRBJ1-1|TRBD1|TRBV19
CASRTGQALNTEAFF
TGTGCCAGTAGGACTGGACAGGCCTTGAACACTGAAGCTTTCTTT
>15|-|TRBJ1-4|TRBD1|TRBV7-9
CASSPGQGTDEKLFF
TGTGCCAGCAGCCCTGGACAGGGCACGGATGAAAAACTGTTTTTT
>14|-|TRBJ1-2|TRBD1|TRBV5-1
CASSNRTGTYGYTF
TGCGCCAGCAGCAATCGGACAGGGACCTATGGCTACACCTTC
>15|-|TRBJ2-1|TRBD2|TRBV5-5
CASSLLAGLYNEQFF
TGTGCCAGCAGCTTGTTAGCGGGACTTTACAATGAGCAGTTCTTC
>16|-|TRBJ1-5|-|TRBV29-1
CSVEDPPRARNQPQHF
TGCAGCGTTGAAGATCCTCCGAGGGCTCGCAATCAGCCCCAGCATTTT
>15|-|TRBJ2-2|-|TRBV10-2
CASSAAGTATGELFF
TGCGCCAGCAGTGCGGCGGGGACGGCCACCGGGGAGCTGTTTTTT
>17|-|TRBJ2-1|TRBD2|TRBV3-1/TRBV3-2
CASSQENTGLADNEQFF
TGTGCCAGCAGCCAAGAAAATACAGGACTAGCGGACAATGAGCAGTTCTTC
>15|-|TRBJ2-1|TRBD1|TRBV5-1
CASSLLRGPQNEQFF
TGCGCCAGCAGCCTACTTAGGGGGCCGCAGAATGAGCAGTTCTTC
>14|-|TRBJ1-2|-|TRBV10-3
CAISSPGENYGYTF
TGTGCCATCAGTTCTCCGGGGGAGAACTATGGCTACACCTTC
>17|-|TRBJ2-2|TRBD1|TRBV23-1
CASSQIPGQGATGELFF
TGCGCCAGCAGTCAAATTCCGGGACAGGGGGCCACCGGGGAGCTGTTTTTT
>13|-|TRBJ1-1|-|TRBV28
CASSPTGRTEAFF
TGTGCCAGCAGCCCCACAGGGCGCACTGAAGCTTTCTTT
>12|-|TRBJ2-1|-|TRBV6-1
CASSESGNEQFF
TGTGCCAGCAGTGAGAGTGGCAATGAGCAGTTCTTC
>15|-|TRBJ2-1|TRBD1|TRBV11-2
CASSPRQGGGNEQFF
TGTGCCAGCAGCCCCCGACAGGGGGGCGGCAATGAGCAGTTCTTC
>16|few|TRBJ2-7|-|TRBV18
CASSPREGQRAYEQYF
TGTGCCAGCTCACCAAGGGAAGGACAGAGAGCCTACGAGCAGTACTTC
>14|-|TRBJ2-3|-|TRBV13
CASSLAGGTDTQYF
TGTGCCAGCAGCTTAGCGGGGGGCACAGATACGCAGTATTTT
>13|-|TRBJ1-3|-|TRBV12-3/TRBV12-4
CASRRSAGNTIYF
TGTGCCAGCAGGCGTTCCGCTGGAAACACCATATATTTT
>14|once|TRBJ2-7|TRBD2|TRBV29-1
CSALTSGSSYEQYF
TGCAGCGCACTAACTAGCGGAAGCTCCTACGAGCAGTACTTC
>12|-|TRBJ2-7|TRBD1|TRBV3-1/TRBV3-2
CASSDRVYEQYF
TGTGCCAGCAGCGACAGGGTCTACGAGCAGTACTTC
>18|-|TRBJ2-7|TRBD2|TRBV4-2
CASSQWTSGGGVAYEQYF
TGTGCCAGCAGCCAATGGACTAGCGGGGGGGGTGTCGCATACGAGCAGTACTTC
>16|-|TRBJ2-1|-|TRBV2
CASSEFAQGQYNEQFF
TGTGCCAGCAGTGAATTTGCGCAGGGTCAGTACAATGAGCAGTTCTTC
>15|-|TRBJ1-1|TRBD1|TRBV5-8
CASSNSGTANTEAFF
TGTGCCAGCAGCAACTCCGGGACAGCAAACACTGAAGCTTTCTTT
>15|-|TRBJ1-5|-|TRBV7-2
CASSLVLGAVAPQHF
TGTGCCAGCAGCTTAGTTCTGGGGGCAGTCGCGCCCCAGCATTTT
>15|-|TRBJ2-3|TRBD1|TRBV7-6
CASSLGQGHTDTQYF
TGTGCCAGCAGCTTGGGACAGGGGCACACAGATACGCAGTATTTT
>15|-|TRBJ2-2|-|TRBV10-1
CASSELTGLTGELFF
TGCGCCAGCAGTGAGCTAACAGGGCTCACCGGGGAGCTGTTTTTT
>15|-|TRBJ2-1|-|TRBV5-1
CASSLTGGGYNEQFF
TGCGCCAGCAGCTTGACCGGGGGAGGCTACAATGAGCAGTTCTTC
>15|-|TRBJ2-3|-|TRBV7-2
CASSLAGSIGDTQYF
TGTGCCAGCAGCTTAGCGGGGAGCATAGGAGATACGCAGTATTTT
>16|-|TRBJ1-2|TRBD1|TRBV7-9
CASSGMGQGAIHGYTF
TGTGCCAGCAGCGGGATGGGACAGGGGGCAATTCATGGCTACACCTTC
>16|-|TRBJ2-3|-|TRBV13
CASSLRGISSTDTQYF
TGTGCCAGCAGCTTACGGGGGATCTCTAGCACAGATACGCAGTATTTT
>13|-|TRBJ2-5|TRBD1|TRBV11-1
CASRNDRVETQYF
TGTGCCAGCAGAAACGACAGGGTTGAGACCCAGTACTTC
>14|-|TRBJ2-3|-|TRBV25-1
CATSLAASTDTQYF
TGTGCCACTTCACTAGCTGCTAGCACAGATACGCAGTATTTT
>15|-|TRBJ2-1|-|TRBV15
CATSRGTPQRGEQFF
TGTGCCACCAGCAGAGGGACTCCCCAACGGGGTGAGCAGTTCTTC
>12|-|TRBJ2-7|-|TRBV30
CAWSVRGLEQYF
TGTGCCTGGAGTGTACGAGGTCTGGAGCAGTACTTC
>14|once|TRBJ2-5|TRBD1|TRBV28
CASSSGGAAETQYF
TGTGCCAGCAGTTCAGGGGGCGCGGCAGAGACCCAGTACTTC
>14|-|TRBJ2-7|TRBD1|TRBV10-1
CASSSGTASYEQYF
TGCGCCAGCAGCTCCGGGACAGCCTCCTACGAGCAGTACTTC
>13|-|TRBJ1-2|-|TRBV5-1
CASSGGINYGYTF
TGCGCCAGCAGCGGCGGGATTAACTATGGCTACACCTTC
>15|-|TRBJ2-7|TRBD2|TRBV28
CASSFGLAEVYEQYF
TGTGCCAGCAGTTTCGGACTAGCGGAGGTCTACGAGCAGTACTTC